The 25 T cell receptor beta chains given below trace back to one sample, sequenced in a study of shared clonotypes between healthy human individuals. Profiling relied on immunoSEQ multiplex PCR, and the TCRdb table lists in-frame clones only, not all of them. Of about 700,000 clones listed, about 90% are singletons. Naive CD8 cells were CD45RO-negative, positively selected for CCR7, excluding terminally differentiated effector memory CD45RA+ cells. The source material was naive CD8+ T cells sorted from blood. The receptors derive from a man aged 30 to 45 in good health.

The V and J genes are TRBV14 and TRBJ2-1; D uncertain. The V and J ends lost 2 bases and 5 bases respectively, with 16 bases between them. This CDR3 has 16 amino acids. Germline-derived CDR1 and CDR2 are SGHDN and FVKESK. CDR3 sequence: CASSQFTVISHNEQFF. CDR3 sequence (DNA): TGTGCCAGCAGCCAATTCACGGTAATATCACACAATGAGCAGTTCTTC.

V gene TRBV12-5 combines with J gene TRBJ1-3; D possibly corresponds to TRBD1 (5 bases). V was trimmed by 1 base and J by 10 bases, leaving 8 bases between them. CDR3 length: 12 amino acids. Germline V lookup: CDR1 LGHNT, CDR2 FRNRAP. The CDR3, as DNA: TGTGCTAGTGGTTTGGAGGGGAATACCATATATTTT. Protein product: CASGLEGNTIYF. The variable domain in full, completed from reference TRBV12-5 and TRBJ1-3, reads DARVTQTPRHKVTEMGQEVTMRCQPILGHNTVFWYRQTMMQGLELLAYFRNRAPLDDSGMPKDRFSAEMPDATLATLKIQPSEPRDSAVYFCASGLEGNTIYFGEGSWLTVV.

This chain links TRBV7-8 with TRBJ2-7, with a possible D match to TRBD1 (6 bases). The germline V gene encodes CDR1 SGHVS and CDR2 FQNEAQ. This CDR3 has 15 residues. V was trimmed by 5 bases and J by 3 bases, leaving 17 bases between them. The CDR3: CASSEGPGAYYEQYF. The CDR3 DNA follows: TGTGCCAGCAGCGAGGGGCCAGGGGCTTACTACGAGCAGTACTTC.

The chain is built from TRBV7-9 and TRBJ2-6; D may be TRBD1 or TRBD2 (5 bases each). Trimming shortened V by 6 bases and J by 2 bases, and 20 bases separated the two germline ends. The CDR3 totals 18 residues. In germline, CDR1 is SEHNR, CDR2 FQNEAQ (reference sequence). CDR3 bases: TGTGCCAGCAGGGGGGTCTCGCAGGGATTAGCTGGGGCCAACGTCCTGACTTTC. Protein product: CASRGVSQGLAGANVLTF.

This chain uses TRBV10-2 with TRBJ2-5; 16 bases map to TRBD2. The assigned J gene may be wrong: the sequence end matches TRBJ2-7 better. CDR3 size: 15 residues. Per the germline V gene, CDR1 is WSHSY and CDR2 is SAAADI. CDR3 sequence: CASAGLAGGPYEQYF. The CDR3 coding sequence is TGCGCCAGCGCGGGACTAGCGGGAGGGCCCTACGAGCAGTACTTC.

J is TRBJ1-1 and V is TRBV10-3; D is perhaps TRBD1 (6 bases). V dropped 0 bases and J dropped 3 bases, with 11 bases sitting between them. This CDR3 comprises 15 residues. The germline V gene has CDR1 ENHRY and CDR2 SYGVKD. The CDR3 DNA follows: TGTGCCATCAGTGAGTCGACAGGTTTAGACACTGAAGCTTTCTTT. It specifies CAISESTGLDTEAFF.

The chain employs TRBV29-1 and TRBJ2-1, with 7 positions matching TRBD1. Germline loops: CDR1 SQVTM, CDR2 ANQGSEA. This CDR3 has 15 amino acids. The V gene end was trimmed by 7 bases and the J gene end by 4 bases; junction bases not matched to a gene: 13. The CDR3 DNA is TGCAGCGCCCTCCTAACAGGGGCCCTTTACAATGAGCAGTTCTTC. Protein product: CSALLTGALYNEQFF.

CDR3 amino acids: CASSGGAAAYQPQHF. DNA of the CDR3: TGTGCCAGCAGTGGGGGGGCAGCGGCTTATCAGCCCCAGCATTTT. The rearrangement links TRBV27 to TRBJ1-5; D is perhaps TRBD1 (6 bases). Germline CDR1 reads MNHEY; CDR2 reads SMNVEV (reference sequence). V lost 5 bases, J lost 5 bases, and 16 bases lay in between. This CDR3 has 15 amino acids.

The V call is TRBV6-6, the J call TRBJ1-4; D is unclear. The germline gives CDR1 MNHNY, CDR2 SVGAGI (reference sequence). V lost 3 bases and J 7 bases, leaving 15 bases between the germline ends. CDR3 length: 15 residues. CDR3: CASSYRGRRLEKLFF. CDR3 in DNA: TGTGCCAGCAGTTATAGAGGACGTCGCCTTGAAAAACTGTTTTTT.

This sequence joins TRBV5-3 and TRBJ2-5; D call uncertain. TRBV5-3 is designated an ORF whose function remains uncertain. Trimming cost V 4 bases and J 1 base, with 11 bases left between them. The CDR3 consists of 14 residues. This CDR3 is CARSLWRPQETQYF. DNA of the CDR3: TGTGCCAGAAGCCTATGGCGCCCCCAAGAGACCCAGTACTTC.

V usage is TRBV7-8 and J usage is TRBJ2-1, with 9 nucleotides matching TRBD2. The CDR3 is 16 amino acids. Losses at the gene ends were 4 bases for V and 6 bases for J; bases not matched to a gene: 10. The germline V gene has CDR1 SGHVS and CDR2 FQNEAQ. The DNA for the CDR3 is TGTGCCAGCAGCTGGGTAGGGCTAGCGGGAATCAATGAGCAGTTCTTC. The encoded protein is CASSWVGLAGINEQFF.

The rearrangement links TRBV11-2 to TRBJ2-3, with D possibly TRBD2 on 6 matching bases. V gave up 5 bases and J gave up 2 bases, with 14 bases separating them. CDR1 SGHAT and CDR2 FQNNGV come from the germline V gene. The CDR3 spans 15 residues. The CDR3: CASSPGVALTDTQYF. The DNA for the CDR3 is TGTGCCAGCAGCCCGGGAGTGGCTCTCACAGATACGCAGTATTTT. Using reference TRBV11-2 and TRBJ2-3 for the parts outside the CDR3, the full variable domain is EAGVAQSPRYKIIEKRQSVAFWCNPISGHATLYWYQQILGQGPKLLIQFQNNGVVDDSQLPKDRFSAERLKGVDSTLKIQPAKLEDSAVYLCASSPGVALTDTQYFGPGTRLTVL.

The CDR3 is CASSPPPLAGYNEQFF. Here the CDR3 DNA reads TGTGCCAGCTCACCACCCCCTTTGGCAGGATACAATGAGCAGTTCTTC. The V call is TRBV18, the J call TRBJ2-1, with D uncertain. The CDR3 is 16 amino acids. Trimming cost V 0 bases and J 4 bases, with 13 bases left between them. The V gene's germline CDR1 is KGHSH and CDR2 LQKENI.

The chain couples TRBV5-1 to TRBJ2-1, with 13 positions matching TRBD2. The CDR3 loop spans 19 amino acids. V shed 4 bases and J 0 bases; nucleotides not matched to a gene: 10. Germline CDR1 reads SGHRS; CDR2 reads YFSETQ. CDR3 sequence: CASSPRGLAGWSSYNEQFF. CDR3 nucleotides: TGCGCCAGCAGCCCAAGGGGACTAGCGGGATGGAGCTCCTACAATGAGCAGTTCTTC.

V usage is TRBV27 and J usage is TRBJ2-3; 11 nucleotides match TRBD2. The CDR3 totals 16 residues. V shed 5 bases and J 2 bases; nucleotides not matched to a gene: 6. Per the germline V gene, CDR1 is MNHEY and CDR2 is SMNVEV (reference sequence). In nucleotides, the CDR3 is TGTGCCAGCAGTCCTATAGCGGGAGGGCCCACAGATACGCAGTATTTT. Its translation is CASSPIAGGPTDTQYF.

This clone was counted many times. CDR3 in DNA: TGTGCCAGCACCCCTCCGCGGGGTACGCAGTATTTT. Protein product: CASTPPRGTQYF. The gene calls are TRBV28 and TRBJ2-3, with D maybe TRBD2 (6 bases). Germline values: CDR1 MDHEN, CDR2 SYDVKM. This CDR3 is 12 amino acids long. V was cut by 7 bases and J by 8 bases, with 13 bases left in between.

Comments on this clone: The same CDR3 can be traced to other DNA sequences in this sample. The chain carries TRBV9 and TRBJ2-1; 10 bases fit TRBD2. The ends lost 4 bases at V and 0 bases at J; junction bases unmatched: 1. Germline CDR1 is SGDLS and CDR2 is YYNGEE. The CDR3 has 15 amino acids. The CDR3: CASSSSGSSYNEQFF. The CDR3 region has the DNA TGTGCCAGCAGCTCTAGCGGGAGCTCCTACAATGAGCAGTTCTTC.

The gene calls are TRBV7-7 and TRBJ1-5; D unresolved. CDR3 length: 13 amino acids. Deletions cut 0 bases from V and 12 bases from J, with 12 bases between. Per germline, CDR1 SSHAT and CDR2 FNYEAQ (reference sequence). CDR3 loop: CASSLATLHCQHF. CDR3 nucleotides: TGTGCCAGCAGCTTAGCCACACTTCACTGCCAGCATTTT.

V and J are TRBV7-9 and TRBJ2-7; D may correspond to TRBD1 or TRBD2 (5 bases each). Germline V gives CDR1 SEHNR, CDR2 FQNEAQ (reference sequence). The CDR3 contains 15 residues. Trimming pared 3 bases from V and 1 base from J, leaving 13 bases between. The CDR3 sequence is CASSFPTAASYEQYF. The CDR3 DNA follows: TGTGCCAGCAGCTTCCCGACAGCGGCTTCCTACGAGCAGTACTTC. Variable domain in full (rest from reference TRBV7-9 and TRBJ2-7): DTGVSQNPRHKITKRGQNVTFRCDPISEHNRLYWYRQTLGQGPEFLTYFQNEAQLEKSRLLSDRFSAERPKGSFSTLEIQRTEQGDSAMYLCASSFPTAASYEQYFGPGTRLTVT.

The chain uses TRBV27 and TRBJ2-2; no clear D gene. This CDR3 is 12 amino acids long. The V gene's germline CDR1 is MNHEY and CDR2 SMNVEV (reference sequence). The ends were cut back, 5 bases at V and 8 bases at J, with 9 bases in the middle. The CDR3 reads CASSRTLGELFF. Here the CDR3 DNA reads TGTGCCAGCAGTAGGACCCTGGGGGAGCTGTTTTTT.

A note on this clone: An end of the junction does not agree with germline; a read error may underlie this. This rearrangement joins TRBV7-7 to TRBJ2-1; 10 positions match TRBD1. Germline CDR1 is SSHAT and CDR2 is FNYEAQ (reference sequence). The CDR3 has 16 residues. The CDR3 spells CASSLYGTGAPNEQFF. DNA for the CDR3: TGTGCTAGCAGCCTATATGGGACAGGGGCCCCGAATGAGCAGTTCTTC.

CDR3 in DNA: TGTGCCAGCAGGTGGGACTCGAGCTCCTACAATGAGCAGTTCTTC. It codes for CASRWDSSSYNEQFF. This chain joins TRBV28 and TRBJ2-1, with a possible D match to TRBD2 (6 bases). The germline gives CDR1 MDHEN, CDR2 SYDVKM. The ends were cut back, 6 bases at V and 0 bases at J, with 12 bases in the middle. CDR3 length: 15 amino acids.

The V gene is TRBV6-6, the J gene TRBJ2-7; D is uncertain. Germline CDR1 and CDR2: MNHNY and SVGAGI (reference sequence). V lost 5 bases, J lost 0 bases, and 14 bases lay in between. The CDR3 consists of 15 residues. The CDR3 region is CASSLEERSSYEQYF. In DNA form, the CDR3 reads TGTGCCAGCAGTCTAGAGGAAAGGAGCTCCTACGAGCAGTACTTC.

The rearrangement uses TRBV27 and TRBJ2-3; 9 positions match TRBD2. The length of the CDR3 is 18 residues. After removal of 4 bases from V and 1 base from J, the junction contained 12 bases not matched to a gene. CDR1 and CDR2 from the germline V gene are MNHEY and SMNVEV (reference sequence). For the CDR3, the DNA is TGTGCCAGCAGTTCGACAGCGGGACTAGCAAGAGGCACAGATACGCAGTATTTT. Its protein is CASSSTAGLARGTDTQYF.

The chain employs TRBV6-5 and TRBJ2-7; D remains ambiguous. The CDR3 contains 13 residues. Trimming removed 0 bases from V and 7 bases from J, with 10 bases in between. From germline, CDR1 is MNHEY and CDR2 SVGAGI. Here the CDR3 reads CASSYSIGIEQYF. Written as DNA, the CDR3 is TGTGCCAGCAGTTACTCGATAGGAATTGAGCAGTACTTC.